This entry is about one T cell receptor (beta chain). The antigen remains undetermined. This record belongs to a study of blood T cells in healthy people across ages. Alongside a J-beta primer mix, a sample-barcoded 5' primer served in a second PCR lasting about 7 to 11 cycles. TCRdb processed the 5' RACE reads anew with MiXCR; each CDR3 protein has one entry. This sample yields hundreds of thousands of distinct CDR3 sequences, of which around 24% are seen a single time; 8.7% belongs to the top ten. Findings of the study overall: Higher diversity and more naive CD4+ cells were features of long-lived donors, compared to aged donors. Expanded clonotype changes were possibly confounded by unknown donor CMV status.

After removal of 7 bases from V and 5 bases from J, the junction contained 12 bases not matched to a gene. This CDR3 is 15 amino acids long. Germline CDR1 is SEHNR and CDR2 is FQNEAQ (reference sequence). The same sample was also studied in work on T cells of mothers and their children. As reported in that work: There was no detection of any persistent microchimeric T cell clones.

This chain connects TRBV7-9 to TRBJ2-7; TRBD2 agrees at 9 bases. The receptor comes from a boy between 10 and 17 years old in good health. What was sequenced was blood. CDR3 sequence (DNA): TGTGCCAGCACCTTCGGGGCTAGCGGGATAGACGAGCAGTACTTC. It is translated as CASTFGASGIDEQYF.